This TCR beta chain derives from a study of OX40 agonist ivuxolimab in advanced cancers. Study-level information: At 0.01 to 10 mg/kg, ivuxolimab was administered intravenously to patients every 2 weeks. Three patients, one with hepatocellular carcinoma and two with cutaneous melanoma, achieved partial responses.

The assay was immunoSEQ multiplex PCR, and TCRdb's table has in-frame clones only and misses some. The sample includes around 14,000 clones, 70% to 90% of them seen just once. V gave up 3 bases and J gave up 6 bases; unmatched junction bases: 2. CDR3 length: 15 amino acids. The germline gives CDR1 SGHNT, CDR2 YYREEE (reference sequence). Comments on this clone: Its antigen is unidentified.

The study's findings and limits: With doses of 0.1 to 3.0 mg/kg, CD4+ and CD8+ blood T cells had undergone clonal expansion by week 6. Relative to CD4+ cells, CD8+ T cells on average had more expanded clones.

The sequences come from CD4+ or CD8+ T cells sorted from blood, collected in a trial of the OX40 agonist ivuxolimab. The sequence derives from an adult with an advanced solid tumor such as melanoma, head and neck, liver or kidney cancer. The rearrangement joins TRBV5-4 to TRBJ2-1; 14 bases align to TRBD2. CDR3 DNA: TGTGCCAGCAGCTCCGGGACTAGCGGGAGCAATGAGCAGTTCTTC. The encoded protein is CASSSGTSGSNEQFF.